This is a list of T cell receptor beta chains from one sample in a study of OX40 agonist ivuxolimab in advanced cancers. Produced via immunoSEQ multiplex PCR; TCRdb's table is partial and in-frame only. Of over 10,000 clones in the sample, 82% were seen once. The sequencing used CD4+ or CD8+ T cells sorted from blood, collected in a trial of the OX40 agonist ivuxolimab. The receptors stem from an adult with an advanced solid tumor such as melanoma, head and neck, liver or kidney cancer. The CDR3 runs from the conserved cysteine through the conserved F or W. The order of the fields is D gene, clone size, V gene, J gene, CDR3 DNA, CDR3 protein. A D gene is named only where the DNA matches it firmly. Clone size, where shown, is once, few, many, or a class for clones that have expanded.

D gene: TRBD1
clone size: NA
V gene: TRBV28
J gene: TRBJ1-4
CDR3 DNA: TGTGCCAGCAAGGGGGCGTCGGATGAAAAACTGTTTTTT
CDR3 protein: CASKGASDEKLFF

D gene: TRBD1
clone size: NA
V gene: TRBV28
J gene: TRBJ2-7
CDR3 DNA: TGTGCCAGCGGACGGGACAGCTACGAGCAGTACTTC
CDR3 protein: CASGRDSYEQYF

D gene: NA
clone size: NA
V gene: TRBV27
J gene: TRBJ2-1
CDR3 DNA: TGTGCCAGCAGTTACCAGGGGTCCAATGAGCAGTTCTTC
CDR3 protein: CASSYQGSNEQFF

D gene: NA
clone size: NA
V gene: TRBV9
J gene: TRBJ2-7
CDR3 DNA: TGTGCCAACAGACCGATCCCTCAAGGTAGGTACGAGCAGTACTTC
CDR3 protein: CANRPIPQGRYEQYF

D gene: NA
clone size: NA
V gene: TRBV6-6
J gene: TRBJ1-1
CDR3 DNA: TGTGCCAGCAGCGATGGACAAAACACTGAAGCTTTCTTT
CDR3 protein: CASSDGQNTEAFF

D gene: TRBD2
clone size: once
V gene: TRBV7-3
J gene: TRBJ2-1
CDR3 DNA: TGTGCCAGCAGCTCCATTTCATCGGGGGGATTCCTACATGAGCAGTTCTTC
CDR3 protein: CASSSISSGGFLHEQFF

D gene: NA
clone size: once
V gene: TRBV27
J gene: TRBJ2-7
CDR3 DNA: TGTGCCAGCAGTCCAACCGGGACGCCCTACGAGCAGTACTTC
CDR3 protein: CASSPTGTPYEQYF

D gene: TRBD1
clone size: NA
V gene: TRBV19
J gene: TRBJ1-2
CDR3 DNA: TGTGCCAGTAGCCCGAGACAGGGCGGTTGGGGCTACACCTTC
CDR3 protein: CASSPRQGGWGYTF

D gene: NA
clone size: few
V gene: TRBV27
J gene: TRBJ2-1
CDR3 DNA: TGTGCCAGCCGTGCAATCTCACGGGGACAAACTAATGAGCAGTTCTTC
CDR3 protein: CASRAISRGQTNEQFF

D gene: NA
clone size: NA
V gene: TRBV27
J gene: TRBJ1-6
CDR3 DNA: TGTGCCAGCAGCCGACAGCGGGGCGCCTATAATTCACCCCTCCACTTT
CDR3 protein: CASSRQRGAYNSPLHF

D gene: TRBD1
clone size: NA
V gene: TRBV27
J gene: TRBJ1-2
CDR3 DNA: TGTGCCAGCAGTTCGGGACAGGGATATGGCTACACCTTC
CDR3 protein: CASSSGQGYGYTF

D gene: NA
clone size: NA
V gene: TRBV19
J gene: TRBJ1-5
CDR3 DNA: TGTGCCAGTTGCGGGCAGGGTTCTTCGAATCAGCCCCAGCATTTT
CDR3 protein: CASCGQGSSNQPQHF

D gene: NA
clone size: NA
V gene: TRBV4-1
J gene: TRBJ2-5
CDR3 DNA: TGCGCCAGCAGCCAAGAAGGGGAGACCCAGTACTTC
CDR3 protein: CASSQEGETQYF

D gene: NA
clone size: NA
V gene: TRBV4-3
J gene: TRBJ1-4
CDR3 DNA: TGCGCCAGCAGCCATAGCCCAACTAATGAAAAACTGTTTTTT
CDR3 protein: CASSHSPTNEKLFF

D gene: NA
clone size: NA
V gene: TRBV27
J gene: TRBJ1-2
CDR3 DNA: TGTGCCAGCAGCCTATTTATGAGTCCGGACGGCCCTAACTATGGCTACACCTTC
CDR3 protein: CASSLFMSPDGPNYGYTF

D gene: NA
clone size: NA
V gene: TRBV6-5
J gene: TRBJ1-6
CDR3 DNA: TGTGCCAGCAGAAGCACAGGACCCCAACTCCACTTT
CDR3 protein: CASRSTGPQLHF

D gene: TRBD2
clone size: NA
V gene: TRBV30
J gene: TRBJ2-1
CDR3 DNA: TGTGCCTGGAGCGCGGGGGGAAATGAGCAGTTCTTC
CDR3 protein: CAWSAGGNEQFF

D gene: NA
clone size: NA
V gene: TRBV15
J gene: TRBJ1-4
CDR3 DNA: TGTGCCACCAGCCGACCTTCGACACAGGGTGGGGATGAAAAACTGTTTTTT
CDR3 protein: CATSRPSTQGGDEKLFF

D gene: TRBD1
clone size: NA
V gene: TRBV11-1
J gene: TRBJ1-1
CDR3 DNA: TGTGCCAGCAGCTTATCTGAGGGGGCATCGGGCGCTGAAGCTTTCTTT
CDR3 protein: CASSLSEGASGAEAFF

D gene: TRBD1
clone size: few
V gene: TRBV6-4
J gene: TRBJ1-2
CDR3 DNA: TGTGCCAGCAGTACTCGGACAGGGCGGGCCTATGGCTACACCTTC
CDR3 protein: CASSTRTGRAYGYTF

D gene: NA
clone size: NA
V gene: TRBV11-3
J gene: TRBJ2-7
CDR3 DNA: TGTGCCAGCAGCTCTTCCGGGACTGCTTACGAGCAGTACTTC
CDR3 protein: CASSSSGTAYEQYF

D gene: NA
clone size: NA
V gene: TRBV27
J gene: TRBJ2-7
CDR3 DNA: TGTGCCAGCAGTTTGACAGAGTCCTACGAGCAGTACTTC
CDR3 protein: CASSLTESYEQYF